These T cell receptor beta chains were read from a single sample in a study of blood T cell repertoires in COVID-19. Only in-frame clones appear in the TCRdb table, and some are missing; sequencing was by immunoSEQ multiplex PCR. The repertoire includes fewer than 300,000 clones, about four fifths of them detected once, and 9.4% sits in the top ten. The sample consisted of peripheral blood. The receptor set was obtained from a woman aged 45-65 years who had recovered from COVID-19. The CDR3 runs from the conserved cysteine through the conserved F or W. Fields, in order: J gene, D gene, V gene, clone size, CDR3 DNA, CDR3 protein. A D gene is named only where the DNA matches it firmly. Clone size is given for some rows only: seen once, a few or many times, or a class if the clone is expanded.

j_call: TRBJ1-3; d_call: TRBD1; v_call: TRBV5-7; clone_size: NA; cdr3_nt: TGTGCCAGCAGCACCCCCTCGGACAGGGTAGGAAACACCATATATTTT; cdr3_aa: CASSTPSDRVGNTIYF
j_call: TRBJ2-1; d_call: NA; v_call: TRBV5-1; clone_size: NA; cdr3_nt: TGCGCCAGCAGCTCGCTCCGGGACATCGGCTTCGGTGAGCAGTTCTTC; cdr3_aa: CASSSLRDIGFGEQFF
j_call: TRBJ2-1; d_call: TRBD2; v_call: TRBV28; clone_size: NA; cdr3_nt: TGTGCCAGCAGTTATTCCCCCTTAGCGGGTACGCAGTGGGGCAATGAGCAGTTCTTC; cdr3_aa: CASSYSPLAGTQWGNEQFF
j_call: TRBJ1-5; d_call: TRBD1; v_call: TRBV28; clone_size: NA; cdr3_nt: TGTGCCAGCAGAAAGGGACAGGCCACAGGGCCCCAGCATTTT; cdr3_aa: CASRKGQATGPQHF
j_call: TRBJ2-2; d_call: NA; v_call: TRBV4-1; clone_size: NA; cdr3_nt: TGCGCCAGCAGCCAAGCGTTCCAGGGAGGCACCGGGGAGCTGTTTTTT; cdr3_aa: CASSQAFQGGTGELFF
j_call: TRBJ2-7; d_call: TRBD1; v_call: TRBV12-3/TRBV12-4; clone_size: NA; cdr3_nt: TGTGCCAGCAGACCAAGGGACAGGGTGCGCTTC; cdr3_aa: CASRPRDRVRF
j_call: TRBJ2-3; d_call: TRBD1; v_call: TRBV5-4; clone_size: NA; cdr3_nt: TGTGCCAGCAGCTTGGCGGTTTCGGACAGGGGCGAGTATTTT; cdr3_aa: CASSLAVSDRGEYF
j_call: TRBJ2-7; d_call: TRBD1; v_call: TRBV4-3; clone_size: once; cdr3_nt: TGCGCCACCGCCCCGGGGAGGACAGGGATCTACGAGCAGTACTTC; cdr3_aa: CATAPGRTGIYEQYF
j_call: TRBJ1-1; d_call: NA; v_call: TRBV6-5; clone_size: NA; cdr3_nt: TGTGCCAGCAGTTACTCTATGAACACTGAAGCTTTCTTT; cdr3_aa: CASSYSMNTEAFF
j_call: TRBJ2-1; d_call: TRBD2; v_call: TRBV5-1; clone_size: once; cdr3_nt: TGCGCCAGCAGCATAGGACTAGCGGGAGGAATAGGAGGTGAGCAGTTCTTC; cdr3_aa: CASSIGLAGGIGGEQFF
j_call: TRBJ2-3; d_call: NA; v_call: TRBV18; clone_size: NA; cdr3_nt: TGTGCCAGCTCACCAGCCCCAGGGGTATCTGGTACGCAGTATTTT; cdr3_aa: CASSPAPGVSGTQYF
j_call: TRBJ1-2; d_call: NA; v_call: TRBV7-9; clone_size: few; cdr3_nt: TGTGCCAGCAGCTCCTCCGCGGGCTATGGCTACACCTTC; cdr3_aa: CASSSSAGYGYTF
j_call: TRBJ2-3; d_call: TRBD1; v_call: TRBV28; clone_size: NA; cdr3_nt: TGTGCCAGCAGTTTACCCCAAGGTGGGACAGTTTACACAGATACGCAGTATTTT; cdr3_aa: CASSLPQGGTVYTDTQYF
j_call: TRBJ2-1; d_call: NA; v_call: TRBV27; clone_size: NA; cdr3_nt: TGTGCCAGCTTCGGACTGGGGAAAAATGAGCAGTTCTTC; cdr3_aa: CASFGLGKNEQFF
j_call: TRBJ1-1; d_call: NA; v_call: TRBV6-5; clone_size: NA; cdr3_nt: TGTGCCAGCAGTTACCGAGTGGTCTCGGGGGACACTGAAGCTTTCTTT; cdr3_aa: CASSYRVVSGDTEAFF
j_call: TRBJ2-7; d_call: NA; v_call: TRBV6-4; clone_size: NA; cdr3_nt: TGTGCCAGCAGTGACTCCCTCCGTGGAGCTTACTACGAGCAGTACTTC; cdr3_aa: CASSDSLRGAYYEQYF
j_call: TRBJ2-7; d_call: TRBD2; v_call: TRBV2; clone_size: NA; cdr3_nt: TGTGCCAGCAGCCCTGGGGGAGGGTTCGACGAGCAGTACTTC; cdr3_aa: CASSPGGGFDEQYF
j_call: TRBJ1-3; d_call: TRBD1; v_call: TRBV20-1; clone_size: NA; cdr3_nt: TGCAGTGCAGGTGACAGGGTCGAATATTTT; cdr3_aa: CSAGDRVEYF
j_call: TRBJ1-6; d_call: NA; v_call: TRBV28; clone_size: few; cdr3_nt: TGTGCCAGCAGTTTAGGAGGCTCAACCCCCCATTCACCCCTCCACTTT; cdr3_aa: CASSLGGSTPHSPLHF
j_call: TRBJ2-3; d_call: NA; v_call: TRBV7-2; clone_size: NA; cdr3_nt: TGTGCCAGCAGCATTGGTGGAGGCACAGATACGCAGTATTTT; cdr3_aa: CASSIGGGTDTQYF
j_call: TRBJ2-2; d_call: NA; v_call: TRBV28; clone_size: once; cdr3_nt: TGTGCCAGCAGCCTCAACACCGGGGAGCTGTTTTTT; cdr3_aa: CASSLNTGELFF
j_call: TRBJ2-1; d_call: NA; v_call: TRBV5-4; clone_size: few; cdr3_nt: TGTGCCAGCAGGTTTTTGACAGGGAGGATCGATGAGCAGTTCTTC; cdr3_aa: CASRFLTGRIDEQFF
j_call: TRBJ1-3; d_call: NA; v_call: TRBV19; clone_size: NA; cdr3_nt: TGTGCCAGTAGTCGGACTGCTGTCACCCGAAACACCATATATTTT; cdr3_aa: CASSRTAVTRNTIYF
j_call: TRBJ1-2; d_call: TRBD1; v_call: TRBV4-1; clone_size: NA; cdr3_nt: TGCGCCAGCAGCCAACCCCATTGGACAGGGAATGGCTACACCTTC; cdr3_aa: CASSQPHWTGNGYTF
j_call: TRBJ1-1; d_call: NA; v_call: TRBV7-5; clone_size: NA; cdr3_nt: TGTGTCAGAAGACCCCCCTCGGGGGGAACTGAAGCTTTCTTT; cdr3_aa: CVRRPPSGGTEAFF
j_call: TRBJ2-3; d_call: TRBD1; v_call: TRBV24-1; clone_size: NA; cdr3_nt: TGTGCCACCAGTGATACCGGGACAGGTAGCACAGATACGCAGTATTTT; cdr3_aa: CATSDTGTGSTDTQYF
j_call: TRBJ2-5; d_call: TRBD2; v_call: TRBV6-6; clone_size: NA; cdr3_nt: TGTGCCAGCAGTCAGGTGGGACTAGCGGGGGGAGAGACCCAGTACTTC; cdr3_aa: CASSQVGLAGGETQYF
j_call: TRBJ2-7; d_call: TRBD1; v_call: TRBV27; clone_size: few; cdr3_nt: TGTGCCAGCATCCGACAGGGGGCGGCTGGGGAGCAGTACTTC; cdr3_aa: CASIRQGAAGEQYF
j_call: TRBJ2-1; d_call: NA; v_call: TRBV4-1; clone_size: NA; cdr3_nt: TGCGCCAGCAGCCAAGTCTTGACTTCGGGTTACAATGAGCAGTTCTTC; cdr3_aa: CASSQVLTSGYNEQFF
j_call: TRBJ2-2; d_call: TRBD2; v_call: TRBV6-5; clone_size: NA; cdr3_nt: TGTGCCAGCAGTTTAGCGGGACGGGGCGGGGAGCTGTTTTTT; cdr3_aa: CASSLAGRGGELFF
j_call: TRBJ1-1; d_call: NA; v_call: TRBV7-2; clone_size: once; cdr3_nt: TGTGCCAGCAGCTTATTCGTCCAAAGAGGGAGGACTGAAGCTTTCTTT; cdr3_aa: CASSLFVQRGRTEAFF
j_call: TRBJ2-3; d_call: TRBD2; v_call: TRBV6-5; clone_size: once; cdr3_nt: TGTGCCAGCAGGCTAGCGGGGGCAGATACGCAGTATTTT; cdr3_aa: CASRLAGADTQYF
j_call: TRBJ2-5; d_call: TRBD1; v_call: TRBV28; clone_size: once; cdr3_nt: TGTGCCAGCGGCACAGGGGTAGAAGAGACCCAGTACTTC; cdr3_aa: CASGTGVEETQYF
j_call: TRBJ2-7; d_call: TRBD1; v_call: TRBV5-4; clone_size: few; cdr3_nt: TGTGCCAGCACAGGGGACAGTTCCTACGAGCAGTACTTC; cdr3_aa: CASTGDSSYEQYF
j_call: TRBJ2-7; d_call: TRBD2; v_call: TRBV30; clone_size: NA; cdr3_nt: TGTGCCTGGAGTGTTCTAGCGGGACTGGACGAGCAGTACTTC; cdr3_aa: CAWSVLAGLDEQYF
j_call: TRBJ1-4; d_call: TRBD1; v_call: TRBV14; clone_size: NA; cdr3_nt: TGTGCCAGCAGCCCCAGCTGGACAGGGCATGAAAAACTGTTTTTT; cdr3_aa: CASSPSWTGHEKLFF
j_call: TRBJ2-3; d_call: TRBD2; v_call: TRBV5-3; clone_size: NA; cdr3_nt: TGTGCCAGAAGATTGGGTACTAGCGGGGGGGCCGAGATGAATACGCAGTATTTT; cdr3_aa: CARRLGTSGGAEMNTQYF
j_call: TRBJ2-5; d_call: NA; v_call: TRBV18; clone_size: NA; cdr3_nt: TGTGCCAGCTCACCAGGGGTTAGCGCCCTGGGAAAAGAGACCCAGTACTTC; cdr3_aa: CASSPGVSALGKETQYF
j_call: TRBJ2-3; d_call: NA; v_call: TRBV11-2; clone_size: few; cdr3_nt: TGTGCCAGCAGCCTTCGGCAGGCTGATTCGGCAGATACGCAGTATTTT; cdr3_aa: CASSLRQADSADTQYF
j_call: TRBJ1-6; d_call: NA; v_call: TRBV5-5; clone_size: NA; cdr3_nt: TGTGCCAGCAGCTTGGGGGCCAATTCACCCCTCCACTTT; cdr3_aa: CASSLGANSPLHF
j_call: TRBJ1-1; d_call: TRBD1; v_call: TRBV30; clone_size: NA; cdr3_nt: TGTGCCTCAACGACGACAGGGAGGACTGAAGCTTTCTTT; cdr3_aa: CASTTTGRTEAFF